The text below deals with one T cell receptor beta chain. Germline loops: CDR1 SGHNT, CDR2 YENEEA. The CDR3 runs 15 residues. V lost 0 bases and J lost 4, with 12 bases in between. Generated by immunoSEQ multiplex PCR, the TCRdb table keeps only in-frame clones and is missing some. The sample shows fewer than 70,000 clones, roughly nine tenths of them seen only once. The entry originates in a study of OX40 agonist ivuxolimab in advanced cancers. Drawing of blood for sampling happened at baseline, at cycle 4 day 1, and at cycle 7 day 1. The receptor was isolated from an adult with an advanced solid tumor such as melanoma, head and neck, liver or kidney cancer. This sample comprised CD4+ or CD8+ T cells sorted from blood, obtained in a trial of the OX40 agonist ivuxolimab. The chain uses TRBV11-3 and TRBJ2-5; tentatively, D is TRBD2 (6 bases). CDR3 loop: CASSLEWRGGETQYF. DNA for the CDR3: TGTGCCAGCAGCTTAGAATGGAGGGGAGGAGAGACCCAGTACTTC.